A selection of T cell receptor beta chains follows, all from one sample in a study of Graves' ophthalmopathy and Graves' hyperthyroidism. MiXCR, applied by TCRdb to the multiplex PCR reads, yields one record per CDR3 protein. The data contain 740,000 or so distinct CDR3 sequences, roughly 40% of them singletons. The sequencing sample was made of peripheral blood. These receptors were taken from an adult man with Graves' ophthalmopathy. The CDR3 runs from the conserved cysteine through the conserved F or W. The D gene is left open where the match is weak. Where a row states a size, it is once, few, many or the class of an expanded clone; other rows omit it.

>NA|TRBJ1-2|TRBV24-1|once
TGTGCCACCAGTGATGGAGACAGTAACTATGGCTACACCTTC
CATSDGDSNYGYTF
>NA|TRBJ1-1|TRBV2|many
TGTGCCAGCAGGGACGCCAGGGGTTATAGCACTGAAGCTTTCTTT
CASRDARGYSTEAFF
>NA|TRBJ1-1|TRBV5-1|NA
TGCGCCAGCAGCCCGACAGGCACCGGGGCTGAAGCTTTCTTT
CASSPTGTGAEAFF
>NA|TRBJ1-1|TRBV29-1|many
TGCAGCGTTGCCCCTAAACCAGAGAGGACTGAAGCTTTCTTT
CSVAPKPERTEAFF
>TRBD1|TRBJ2-5|TRBV5-8|many
TGTGCCAGCAGCTTGGGATCCGGGACAGGGGGCGAGACCCAGTACTTC
CASSLGSGTGGETQYF
>TRBD1|TRBJ1-6|TRBV25-1|NA
TGTGCCAGCAGTGATAGTGCCGGGACAGGGAACCACTTT
CASSDSAGTGNHF
>NA|TRBJ2-3|TRBV25-1|NA
TGTGCCAGCAGTGAGTTGAGGGGGAGGACTGATACGCAGTATTTT
CASSELRGRTDTQYF
>TRBD2|TRBJ2-5|TRBV7-2|few
TGTGCCAGCAGCAAGAATCCAGGACTAGCGGGAGGGGAGACCCAGTACTTC
CASSKNPGLAGGETQYF
>NA|TRBJ2-3|TRBV2|NA
TGTGCCAGCAGTTCGGGCAGGGAGGGCACAGATACGCAGTATTTT
CASSSGREGTDTQYF
>NA|TRBJ1-5|TRBV19|NA
TGTGCCAGTCACACCTTTGACGGGACATCAGCCCAGCATTTT
CASHTFDGTSAQHF
>TRBD1|TRBJ1-2|TRBV10-3|many
TGTGCCATCAGTACTAGACAGGGCCGTAACTATGGCTACACCTTC
CAISTRQGRNYGYTF
>NA|TRBJ2-7|TRBV10-2|NA
TGTGCCAGCAGCCAAGCTAACGGGCACTACGAGCAGTACTTC
CASSQANGHYEQYF
>NA|TRBJ1-5|TRBV15|many
TGTGCCACCAGCAGAGATCAGGGTCTAAATCAGCCCCAGCATTTT
CATSRDQGLNQPQHF
>NA|TRBJ2-5|TRBV13|few
TGTGCCAGCAGCTCGACAGAAGTTCAAGAGACCCAGTACTTC
CASSSTEVQETQYF
>TRBD1|TRBJ1-2|TRBV20-1|NA
TGCAGTGCTAGGAGCCGGGACAGGGTTTTGAAGTATGGCTACACCTTC
CSARSRDRVLKYGYTF
>NA|TRBJ1-6|TRBV2|NA
TGTGCCAGCAGTGACCCGAGGTTGTCACCCCTCCACTTT
CASSDPRLSPLHF
>NA|TRBJ2-2|TRBV24-1|few
TGTGCCGCCGGACGGGGGTCGGGGACCGGGGAGCTGTTTTTT
CAAGRGSGTGELFF
>NA|TRBJ1-2|TRBV9|NA
TGTGCCAGCAGCGAACGACAGGCCGGACGCGGCTACACCTTC
CASSERQAGRGYTF
>TRBD1|TRBJ1-6|TRBV5-1|NA
TGCGCCAGCAGCGGCAGGACAGGGGGCTATTCACCCCTCCACTTT
CASSGRTGGYSPLHF
>TRBD1|TRBJ2-2|TRBV2|NA
TGTGCCAGCACGCCGGGACAGGGGGGCCCCGGGGAGCTGTTTTTT
CASTPGQGGPGELFF
>NA|TRBJ1-2|TRBV29-1|many
TGCAGCGGTCAGCGGGGAATCTATGGCTACACCTTC
CSGQRGIYGYTF
>TRBD2|TRBJ2-5|TRBV19|many
TGTGCCAGCAGGACTAGCGGGAGCGCGCGGGAGACCCAGTACTTC
CASRTSGSARETQYF
>NA|TRBJ2-5|TRBV5-1|many
TGTGCCAGCAGCTTAGAGTCGGAGACCCAGTACTTC
CASSLESETQYF
>NA|TRBJ1-5|TRBV19|many
TGTGCCAGTAGTATTGCCAGGGCCAATCAGCCCCAGCATTTT
CASSIARANQPQHF
>NA|TRBJ1-2|TRBV7-3|NA
TGTGCCAGCTCACCGAGCCATGGTAACTATGGCTACACCTTC
CASSPSHGNYGYTF
>NA|TRBJ1-1|TRBV2|many
TGTGCCAGCACCCTTGTAGACACTGAAGCTTTCTTT
CASTLVDTEAFF
>NA|TRBJ1-1|TRBV19|NA
TGTGCCAGCAGCCAAGGGGTGGTGGACACTGAAGCTTTCTTT
CASSQGVVDTEAFF
>NA|TRBJ2-5|TRBV7-9|few
TGTGCCAGCTCACCACCCGCCAGACAAGAGACCCAGTACTTC
CASSPPARQETQYF
>NA|TRBJ2-7|TRBV10-3|many
TGTGCCATCAGTGAGTTCGGGGGCCCCTACGAGCAGTACTTC
CAISEFGGPYEQYF
>NA|TRBJ1-6|TRBV7-9|few
TGTGCCAGCAGCCACAGTGTGATCTCCTATAATTCACCCCTCCACTTT
CASSHSVISYNSPLHF
>TRBD2|TRBJ2-5|TRBV20-1|many
TGCAGCACCCGACTAGCGGGGGCGAAGACCCAGTACTTC
CSTRLAGAKTQYF
>NA|TRBJ1-2|TRBV5-5|NA
TGTGCCAGCAGCTTGGGGACACCTTCTAACTATGGCTACACCTTC
CASSLGTPSNYGYTF
>TRBD1|TRBJ1-2|TRBV27|few
TGTGCCAGCAAAGAGGGGGCGGGAGTCTATGGCTACACCTTC
CASKEGAGVYGYTF
>TRBD2|TRBJ2-5|TRBV7-9|few
TGTGCCAGCAGCGCGGGGGGAGGCCAAGAGACCCAGTACTTC
CASSAGGGQETQYF
>TRBD1|TRBJ2-5|TRBV5-8|many
TGTGCCAGCAGCTCAAGGACAGGGAGGGAGACCCAGTACTTC
CASSSRTGRETQYF
>NA|TRBJ2-7|TRBV20-1|NA
TGCAGTGCTAGAGCAGTTCGGGACTCGTGGGGGGACGAGCAGTACTTC
CSARAVRDSWGDEQYF
>NA|TRBJ1-4|TRBV7-9|many
TGTGCCAGCAGCCCCCCGGTGGAGAGGGATGAAAAACTGTTTTTT
CASSPPVERDEKLFF
>NA|TRBJ1-2|TRBV20-1|NA
TGCAGTCTCCTTAGGTCCTATAACTATGGCTACACCTTC
CSLLRSYNYGYTF
>TRBD1|TRBJ1-1|TRBV14|NA
TGTGCCAGCAGCCAAATCAGGGGGGGTACTGAAGCTTTCTTT
CASSQIRGGTEAFF
>NA|TRBJ2-5|TRBV10-3|once
TGTGCCATCAGTTACTCGATAGGTGGGCGTGCACAAGAGACCCAGTACTTC
CAISYSIGGRAQETQYF
>NA|TRBJ1-6|TRBV25-1|NA
TGTGCCAGCAGGACCGTTAGGCAGGGACAAAATTCACCCCTCCACTTT
CASRTVRQGQNSPLHF
>NA|TRBJ1-1|TRBV2|NA
TGTGCCAGCACCTTATGGGGGAACACTGAAGCTTTCTTT
CASTLWGNTEAFF
>TRBD2|TRBJ2-7|TRBV5-8|few
TGTGCCAGCAGCTTGGGCGGGGGGCGGAACGAGCAGTACTTC
CASSLGGGRNEQYF
>NA|TRBJ2-3|TRBV11-2|NA
TGTGCCAGCAGCCGTGCGCAAGGGATTAGCACAGATACGCAGTATTTT
CASSRAQGISTDTQYF
>TRBD2|TRBJ2-7|TRBV24-1|many
TGTGCCACCAGTGCGAGACTAGCGGGAGTCGACGAGCAGTACTTC
CATSARLAGVDEQYF
>NA|TRBJ2-2|TRBV9|NA
TGTGCCAGCAGCGTAGTCTCAGACAACACCGGGGAGCTGTTTTTT
CASSVVSDNTGELFF
>NA|TRBJ1-2|TRBV7-9|NA
TGCGCCAGTAGCCAAACAGGACTTTTGGATGGCTACACCTTC
CASSQTGLLDGYTF
>TRBD2|TRBJ2-7|TRBV29-1|NA
TGCAGCGTCGTTTTGAGCGGGATAAACGAGCAGTACTTC
CSVVLSGINEQYF
>NA|TRBJ1-2|TRBV7-9|NA
TGTGCCAGCAGCCAAGTGGTCCAACAGGGCCTGGGTGGCTACACCTTC
CASSQVVQQGLGGYTF
>TRBD1|TRBJ1-6|TRBV20-1|few
TGCAGTGCTAGAGCGACAGGGACTCCAAATTCACCCCTCCACTTT
CSARATGTPNSPLHF
>TRBD1|TRBJ2-2|TRBV20-1|NA
TGCAGTGCTAGAGGAAGGAGACAGGGAGATACCGGGGAGCTGTTTTTT
CSARGRRQGDTGELFF
>NA|TRBJ1-5|TRBV24-1|NA
TGTGCCAGTCGGAGCCGGACAGATAGTTGGCCCCAGCATTTT
CASRSRTDSWPQHF
>NA|TRBJ2-2|TRBV10-3|many
TGTGCCATCAATTCGGGATCCACCGGGGAGCTGTTTTTT
CAINSGSTGELFF
>TRBD1|TRBJ1-4|TRBV2|many
TGTGCCAGCAGCCTGGACAGGAATTATGAAAAACTGTTTTTT
CASSLDRNYEKLFF
>NA|TRBJ1-1|TRBV6-1|NA
TGTGCCGGGACTTGGGGGCCACAGAACACTGAAGCTTTCTTT
CAGTWGPQNTEAFF
>NA|TRBJ2-3|TRBV29-1|NA
TGCAGGGCAGATACGCAGTATTTT
CRADTQYF
>TRBD2|TRBJ2-2|TRBV12-3/TRBV12-4|few
TGTGCCAGCAGTCGACTAGCTTCTGGCGGGGAGCTGTTTTTT
CASSRLASGGELFF
>NA|TRBJ2-2|TRBV2|NA
TGTGCCAGCAGCCGGGACATGACTTTGACCGGGGAGCTGTTTTTT
CASSRDMTLTGELFF
>NA|TRBJ2-7|TRBV7-9|many
TGTGCCAGCAGCTTAGAGGGGTATTACGAGCAGTACTTC
CASSLEGYYEQYF